This T cell receptor beta chain is from a study of blood T cells in healthy people across ages. Study-wide points: Possibly confounding the expanded clonotype changes was the fact that donor CMV status was unknown.

Per sample, a minimum of 6 million PBMCs were isolated. Concerning this clonotype itself: Its antigen remains unknown.

The second PCR ran about 6 to 11 cycles with a sample-barcoded 5' primer and J-beta primers. Researchers report that each sample yielded at least 3 million CDR3-containing paired-end reads. TCRdb re-analysed the 5' RACE reads in MiXCR, keeping a single row per CDR3 protein. The sample has some 900,000 distinct CDR3 sequences, around 49% seen once. This CDR3 has 11 amino acids. Germline loops: CDR1 DFQATT, CDR2 SNEGSKA (reference sequence). Trimming took off 6 bases at V and 6 bases at J, with 11 bases between the two ends. The sample consisted of blood. The rearrangement joins TRBV20-1 to TRBJ1-1, with no clear D. This receptor was identified in a man aged 30 to 39 in good health. DNA for the CDR3: TGCAGTGCAGTGGATTTCCCTGAAGCTTTCTTT. Translation: CSAVDFPEAFF.